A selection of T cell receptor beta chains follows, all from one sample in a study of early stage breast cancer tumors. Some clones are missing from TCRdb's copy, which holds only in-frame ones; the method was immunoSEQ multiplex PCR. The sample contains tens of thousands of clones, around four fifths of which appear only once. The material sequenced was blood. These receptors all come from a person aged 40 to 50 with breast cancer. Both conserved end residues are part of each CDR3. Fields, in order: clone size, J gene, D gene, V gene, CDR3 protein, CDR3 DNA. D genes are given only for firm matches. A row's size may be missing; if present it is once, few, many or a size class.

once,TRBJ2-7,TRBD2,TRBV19,CASSSAAGRGGQYF,TGTGCCAGTAGTTCGGCAGCGGGGAGGGGCGGGCAGTACTTC
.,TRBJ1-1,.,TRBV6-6,CASSRADTEAFF,TGTGCCAGCAGTCGGGCCGACACTGAAGCTTTCTTT
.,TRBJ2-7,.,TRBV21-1,CASRDQDYEQYF,TGTGCCAGCCGGGACCAAGACTACGAGCAGTACTTC
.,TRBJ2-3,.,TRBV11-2,CASSLDRTGTDTQYF,TGTGCCAGCAGCTTAGATCGAACAGGCACAGATACGCAGTATTTT
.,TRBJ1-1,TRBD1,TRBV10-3,CAISEKDRRAMNTEAFF,TGTGCCATCAGCGAAAAGGACAGGCGGGCGATGAACACTGAAGCTTTCTTT
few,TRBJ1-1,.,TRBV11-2,CASSPPGRLGTEAFF,TGTGCCAGCAGCCCACCCGGGAGGTTGGGGACTGAAGCTTTCTTT
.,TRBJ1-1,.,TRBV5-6,CASSRGFMNTEAFF,TGTGCCAGCAGCCGGGGATTTATGAACACTGAAGCTTTCTTT
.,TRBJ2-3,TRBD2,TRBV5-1,CASSTTLAGGNTQYF,TGCGCCAGCAGCACGACCCTAGCGGGAGGGAACACGCAGTATTTT
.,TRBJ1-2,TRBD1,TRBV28,CASRGTSRDRVGYGYTF,TGTGCCAGCAGGGGCACGAGCCGGGACAGGGTTGGCTATGGCTACACCTTC
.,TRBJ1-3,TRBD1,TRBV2,CASSRTGEKISF,TGTGCCAGCAGTAGGACAGGGGAGAAAATCTCTTTT
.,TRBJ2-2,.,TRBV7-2,CASTQRRAAYTGELFF,TGTGCCAGCACCCAACGTCGGGCGGCGTACACCGGGGAGCTGTTTTTT
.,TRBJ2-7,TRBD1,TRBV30,CAWSVWSQQGIGEQYF,TGTGCCTGGAGTGTATGGTCCCAACAGGGGATCGGCGAGCAGTACTTC
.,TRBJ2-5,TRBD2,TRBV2,CATRGAGLVGETQYF,TGTGCCACGCGGGGGGCGGGATTAGTCGGTGAGACCCAGTACTTC
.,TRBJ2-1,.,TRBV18,CASSPPNSPGDNEQFF,TGTGCCAGCTCACCACCGAACTCACCGGGAGACAATGAGCAGTTCTTC
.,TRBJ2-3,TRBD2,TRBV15,CATSAGARTDTQYF,TGTGCCACCAGCGCGGGAGCTCGCACAGATACGCAGTATTTT
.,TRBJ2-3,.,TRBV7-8,CASRTGLTPGDTQYF,TGTGCCAGCAGAACGGGACTCACGCCGGGAGATACGCAGTATTTT
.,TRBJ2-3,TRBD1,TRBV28,CASSDRGQPTDTQYF,TGTGCCAGCAGTGACAGGGGGCAACCCACAGATACGCAGTATTTT